This T cell receptor (beta chain) was observed in a study of blood T cell repertoires in COVID-19 (dated by TCRdb to 2019 to 2021). Study-level background: Samples covering the acute and convalescent phases of COVID-19 were provided by collaborators in the United States, Italy and Spain. The prospective study material was composed of cDNA or gDNA derived from T cells, B-cell-depleted T cells, or PBMCs. Deeply sampled blood TCRbeta repertoires from subjects exposed to, actively infected with, or recovered from COVID-19 were included in the dataset. A freely available public database, intended as a resource for researchers studying the immune response to SARS-CoV-2, is where the repertoires were released. Samples were obtained from the ongoing ImmuneRACE study (first 160 participants) and from 950 to 1,500 subjects provided by 6 global collaborators. Sample metadata almost always included a de-identified subject ID, COVID-19 status, age in years and sex. Where available, HLA class I and class II types were taken from metadata supplied by the sample provider and were not determined by assay-based typing. Beyond this particular receptor, the publication reports: How much clinical and demographic metadata was included differed by source and by participant, and the metadata was provided uncurated.

In its sample, this clone was seen many times. No antigen is known for it. Per-nucleotide qualities are absent, and no much larger clonotype sits a single base away. TCRbeta CDR3 regions were amplified from genomic DNA using the immunoSEQ Assay, a bias-controlled multiplex PCR. The authors' pipeline ran thus. Within the assay, amplification of reference gene primers was used to estimate how many nucleated cells each sample contained. To quantify the absolute abundance of each unique TCRbeta CDR3 rearrangement, sequence reads were collapsed and filtered. For each sample, productive Simpson clonality was calculated as the square root of Simpson's diversity index across productive rearrangements. Here the immuneACCESS table is served through TCRdb, limited to in-frame sequences with V and J called. Missing clones are a known gap in these copies; in checked studies unresolved V genes cover under half, and the rest lacks a known reason. That table furnishes V, J and clone size, whereas the DNA furnished D and trimming. This sample has 140,000 or so clones in its table, and around 84% of those were observed once. More than 5% of the sample is held by the ten biggest clonotypes.

The collaborating institutions used their own protocols to collect whole blood in K2EDTA tubes. For TCRbeta analysis, collaborators shipped samples as frozen whole blood, isolated PBMCs, or DNA extracted from either of those sample types. The germline V gene gives CDR1 as MDHEN and CDR2 as SYDVKM. The CDR3 runs 16 residues from the cysteine to the phenylalanine. The kept DNA is CDR3 alone, 48 bases in frame from the first base. Cut back by 1 base and 2 bases, the V and J ends lie 15 bases apart. The sample consisted of peripheral blood. The sequence derives from a human donor in a cohort sampled during active COVID-19. The rearranged chain carries TRBV28 and TRBJ2-7; the D gene is unclear. Read as DNA, the sequence is TGTGCCAGCAGTTTATCCCCCGATTACAACACCTACGAGCAGTACTTC. It translates as CASSLSPDYNTYEQYF.